The 22 T cell receptor beta chains listed next were all sequenced from one sample in a study of T cells in Graves' hyperthyroidism and ophthalmopathy. There were TCR beta CDR3 regions amplified from RNA transcripts. During a first-round RT-PCR of the TCR CDR3, the HTBI primer set was used. From the multiplex PCR reads, TCRdb called clonotypes with MiXCR, one entry per CDR3 protein. This table has 92,000 or so distinct CDR3 sequences, around 52% appearing once. The source material was blood. Receptors originate from a woman between 40 and 55 years old with Graves' hyperthyroidism.

This clonotype was found a few times. The chain uses TRBV13 and TRBJ2-3; no clear D. V lost 5 bases and J lost 3, with 12 bases in between. The CDR3 extends over 14 amino acids. The germline gives CDR1 PRHDT, CDR2 FYEKMQ (reference sequence). DNA of the CDR3: TGTGCCAGCAGCCAAAGATCTCTAACAGATACGCAGTATTTT. Amino acid sequence: CASSQRSLTDTQYF.

The gene calls are TRBV7-2 and TRBJ2-7; 8 bases are a match to TRBD2. The CDR3 extends over 15 amino acids. V gave up 6 bases and J gave up 4 bases; unmatched junction bases: 11. Germline CDR1 is SGHTA and CDR2 is FQGNSA. The CDR3 sequence is CASSPRSSGPYEQYF. CDR3 bases: TGTGCCAGCAGTCCGAGGTCTAGCGGGCCGTACGAGCAGTACTTC.

This clonotype was detected only a few times. The chain recombines TRBV7-2 with TRBJ2-1, with D possibly being TRBD2 (6 bases). The CDR3 is 15 amino acids. From germline, CDR1 is SGHTA and CDR2 FQGNSA. V lost 5 bases and J lost 9, with 20 bases in between. The CDR3 DNA reads as TGTGCCAGCAGCCATCCGGGACTCCTACAATTTGAGCAGTTCTTC. This gives the protein CASSHPGLLQFEQFF.

On this clonotype: The CDR3 does not end in the conserved phenylalanine or tryptophan, so this is likely a read error. The DNA is left out, because the CDR3 cannot be placed on it with certainty; the CDR3 is given as TCRdb lists it. The chain employs TRBV20-1 and TRBJ2-2; the D segment call TRBD2 is taken from the table without a DNA check. The CDR3 length equals 16 residues, ends included. Per germline, CDR1 DFQATT and CDR2 SNEGSKA (reference sequence). The CDR3 is CSARAWGRAEHRGAEN.

Ten or more counts support this clonotype. The chain has TRBV2 and TRBJ1-2, with D possibly being TRBD1 (5 bases). The germline gives CDR1 SNHLY, CDR2 FYNNEI. V lost 9 bases and J 6 bases, leaving 20 bases between the germline ends. The CDR3 spans 14 residues. The CDR3 region is CARPPGPPMDGYTF. As DNA, the CDR3 is TGTGCCAGACCCCCGGGACCGCCTATGGATGGCTACACCTTC.

This clonotype was counted at least ten times. The V and J genes are TRBV19 and TRBJ1-5; 11 bases align to TRBD1. Germline values: CDR1 LNHDA, CDR2 SQIVND (reference sequence). The CDR3 length is 18 residues. With V trimmed by 0 bases and J by 2 bases, 6 bases remained unmatched. The CDR3 DNA reads TGTGCCAGTAGTATAGATCGGACAGGGGGCATTGGCAATCAGCCCCAGCATTTT. Translated: CASSIDRTGGIGNQPQHF.

Notes on this clonotype: Germline and junction disagree at one end, which may indicate a read error. The V and J genes are TRBV7-9 and TRBJ2-5; 7 nucleotides match TRBD2. In germline, CDR1 is SEHNR, CDR2 FQNEAQ (reference sequence). The CDR3 spans 10 residues. The DNA for the CDR3 is TGTGCCAGCAGCCTACCGGGAGGAGAATTC. Translation: CASSLPGGEF.

There are many counts of this clonotype. The V gene is TRBV6-5, the J gene TRBJ1-2; D is possibly TRBD1 (5 bases). This CDR3 is 15 amino acids long. CDR1 is MNHEY, CDR2 SVGAGI, per germline. V was pared by 2 bases and J by 2 bases, with 12 bases between. In DNA, the CDR3 is TGTGCCAGCAGTTACGGGCGGGACGGCAACTATGGCTACACCTTC. This encodes CASSYGRDGNYGYTF.

A word on this clonotype: This may be a read error: a much more frequent sequence differs by one nucleotide. Since the CDR3 does not end with the conserved phenylalanine or tryptophan, this likely comes from a read error. V usage is TRBV2 and J usage is TRBJ1-5, with unresolved D. CDR1 SNHLY and CDR2 FYNNEI come from the germline V gene. Trimming took 5 bases from V and 5 from J, leaving 10 bases between them. CDR3 length: 13 residues. This CDR3 is CASSFNRDQPQHL. In nucleotides, the CDR3 is TGTGCCAGCAGTTTCAACCGGGATCAGCCCCAGCATCTT.

As concerns this clonotype: Being one base from a much bigger clone, this may be a read error. This sequence joins TRBV29-1 and TRBJ2-6; either TRBD1 or TRBD2 may fit D (6 bases each). In germline, CDR1 is SQVTM, CDR2 ANQGSEA. The CDR3 extends over 11 amino acids. DNA of the CDR3: TGCAGCGTTCCGGGGGCCACCGTCCTGACTTTC. Translated: CSVPGATVLTF.

The CDR3, as DNA: TGTGCCAGCAGCCGACAGGGGGACAGTCCCCTACTGTTTTTT. The encoded protein is CASSRQGDSPLLFF. The chain joins TRBV2 to TRBJ1-4; 9 nucleotides align to TRBD1. V was pared by 6 bases and J by 13 bases, with 12 bases of the junction left unmatched. This CDR3 region has 14 residues. Germline V gene lookup returns CDR1 SNHLY and CDR2 FYNNEI.

This clonotype appeared many times. The gene calls are TRBV9 and TRBJ2-5, with D perhaps matching TRBD2 (5 bases). Germline loops: CDR1 SGDLS, CDR2 YYNGEE. V was trimmed by 0 bases and J by 5 bases, leaving 8 bases between them. The CDR3 consists of 13 residues. The CDR3 is CASSVEEGETQYF. The CDR3 DNA follows: TGTGCCAGCAGCGTAGAAGAGGGTGAGACCCAGTACTTC. Using reference TRBV9 and TRBJ2-5 for the parts outside the CDR3, the full variable domain is DSGVTQTPKHLITATGQRVTLRCSPRSGDLSVYWYQQSLDQGLQFLIQYYNGEERAKGNILERFSAQQFPDLHSELNLSSLELGDSALYFCASSVEEGETQYFGPGTRLLVL.

About this clonotype itself: The junction departs from germline at one end; a sequencing error may be responsible. This sequence joins TRBV25-1 and TRBJ1-6; no firm D call. The CDR3 consists of 13 residues. In germline, CDR1 is MGHDK, CDR2 SYGVNS. CDR3 in DNA: TGTGCCTGCAGTGCCCGGATCGATTCACCCCTCCACTTT. Translating gives CACSARIDSPLHF.

V and J are TRBV10-1 and TRBJ2-6; TRBD2 matches at 10 bases. This CDR3 has 19 residues. V dropped 2 bases and J dropped 1; count of bases not matched to a gene: 8. Germline V gene data show CDR1 as WNHNN and CDR2 as SYGVQD (reference sequence). CDR3 region: CASSEPDLAGVSGANVLTF. In nucleotides, the CDR3 is TGCGCCAGCAGTGAGCCGGATCTAGCGGGAGTGTCTGGGGCCAACGTCCTGACTTTC.

Comments on this clonotype: At one of its ends the junction is not consistent with the germline gene, which may arise from a read error. The rearrangement joins TRBV7-2 to TRBJ1-5, with D unclear. Germline V gives CDR1 SGHTA, CDR2 FQGNSA. The CDR3 length is 15 residues. The CDR3 sequence is CSGSLGDPSNRPQHF. For the CDR3, the DNA is TGTTCCGGCAGCTTAGGCGATCCTAGCAATCGGCCCCAGCATTTT.

This chain connects TRBV2 to TRBJ1-4; D may be TRBD1 (5 bases). The CDR3 has 14 residues. V was clipped by 6 bases and J by 8 bases, with 16 bases between them. CDR1 and CDR2 from the germline V gene are SNHLY and FYNNEI. CDR3 residues: CASREGLADEKLFF. CDR3 DNA: TGTGCCAGCAGGGAGGGACTAGCGGACGAAAAACTGTTTTTT.

This clonotype appeared a few times. One junction end disagrees with the germline gene, perhaps due to a read error. The chain combines TRBV5-1 with TRBJ2-7; D is unresolved. CDR3 length equals 18 residues. Germline V gene sequence: CDR1 SGHRS, CDR2 YFSETQ. CDR3 sequence reads: CASSPFTFLRARPYEQYF. Here the CDR3 DNA reads TGCGCCAGCAGTCCATTCACCTTTTTAAGGGCGAGACCCTACGAGCAGTATTTC.

This clonotype was recorded many times. This chain connects TRBV20-1 to TRBJ2-5; D tentatively reads TRBD1 or TRBD2 (5 bases each). Germline V gene lookup returns CDR1 DFQATT and CDR2 SNEGSKA (reference sequence). The V and J ends lost 6 bases and 2 bases respectively, with 16 bases between them. The CDR3 sequence is 14 residues long. DNA of the CDR3: TGCAGTGCCGGGGTAATAGGGGCACAAGAGACCCAGTACTTC. Amino acids: CSAGVIGAQETQYF.

The chain joins TRBV10-3 to TRBJ1-2; 9 bases agree with TRBD1. Germline V gene data show CDR1 as ENHRY and CDR2 as SYGVKD. The junction had 4 bases not matched to a gene; V was cut back by 6 bases and J by 2 bases. CDR3 size: 14 residues. In DNA form, the CDR3 reads TGTGCCATCAGCCAAGACAGGGGGAACTATGGCTACACCTTC. It is translated as CAISQDRGNYGYTF.

This clonotype was picked up many times. The chain recombines TRBV6-2 or TRBV6-3 with TRBJ2-7, with D perhaps matching TRBD1 (6 bases). Germline CDR1 MNHEY, CDR2 SVGEGT. With 2 bases removed from V and 0 bases from J, the gap between germline ends came to 11 bases. This CDR3 comprises 15 residues. The CDR3 DNA reads as TGTGCCAGCAGTTACCCGGGACAATCCTCCTACGAGCAGTACTTC. Encoded protein: CASSYPGQSSYEQYF.

This clonotype has ten or more counts. The chain is built from TRBV19 and TRBJ1-1; 11 bases match TRBD1. CDR3 length equals 14 residues. V shed 5 bases, J shed 5 bases, and the junction held 4 bases outside the gene matches. Germline lookup yields CDR1 LNHDA and CDR2 SQIVND (reference sequence). Here the CDR3 reads CASSSDRGRTEAFF. The CDR3 region has the DNA TGTGCCAGTAGTTCGGACAGGGGGCGGACTGAAGCTTTCTTT.

The sample holds a few counts of this clonotype. The chain recombines TRBV20-1 with TRBJ2-5; D may be TRBD2 (5 bases). The CDR3 covers 14 residues. The ends were cut back, 1 base at V and 9 bases at J, with 18 bases in the middle. Per the germline V gene, CDR1 is DFQATT and CDR2 is SNEGSKA (reference sequence). The CDR3: CSARAFGRLGAQYF. CDR3 DNA sequence: TGCAGTGCTAGAGCCTTCGGGCGGCTCGGGGCCCAGTACTTC.